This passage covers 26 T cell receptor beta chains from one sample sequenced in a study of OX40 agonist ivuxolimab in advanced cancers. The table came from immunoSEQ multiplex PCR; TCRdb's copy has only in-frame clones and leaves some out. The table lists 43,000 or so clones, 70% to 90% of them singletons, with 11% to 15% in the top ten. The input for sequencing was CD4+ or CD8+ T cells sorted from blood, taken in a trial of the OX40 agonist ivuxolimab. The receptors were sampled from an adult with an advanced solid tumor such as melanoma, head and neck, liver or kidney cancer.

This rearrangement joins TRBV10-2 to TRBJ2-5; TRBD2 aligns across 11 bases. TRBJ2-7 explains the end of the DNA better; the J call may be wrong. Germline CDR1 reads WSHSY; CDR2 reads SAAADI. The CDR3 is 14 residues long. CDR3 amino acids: CASRPGTSGYEQYF. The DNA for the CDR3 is TGCGCCAGCAGACCCGGGACTAGCGGTTACGAGCAGTACTTC.

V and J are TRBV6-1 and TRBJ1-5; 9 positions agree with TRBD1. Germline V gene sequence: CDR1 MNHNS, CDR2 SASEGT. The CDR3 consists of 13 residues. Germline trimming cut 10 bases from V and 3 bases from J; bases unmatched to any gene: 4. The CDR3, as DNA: TGTGCCACCCGACAGGGGGTCAATCAGCCCCAGCATTTT. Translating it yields CATRQGVNQPQHF.

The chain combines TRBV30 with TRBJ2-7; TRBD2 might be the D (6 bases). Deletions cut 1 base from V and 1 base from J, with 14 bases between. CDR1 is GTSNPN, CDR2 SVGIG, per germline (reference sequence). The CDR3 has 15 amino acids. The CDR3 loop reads CAWSGGGAISYEQYF. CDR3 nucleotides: TGTGCCTGGAGTGGGGGCGGGGCGATTTCCTACGAGCAGTACTTC.

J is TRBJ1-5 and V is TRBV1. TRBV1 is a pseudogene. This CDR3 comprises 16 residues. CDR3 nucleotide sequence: TGCACCAGCAGCCAAGATCAAGTGGGGAAAAATCAGCCCCAGCATTTT. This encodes CTSSQDQVGKNQPQHF.

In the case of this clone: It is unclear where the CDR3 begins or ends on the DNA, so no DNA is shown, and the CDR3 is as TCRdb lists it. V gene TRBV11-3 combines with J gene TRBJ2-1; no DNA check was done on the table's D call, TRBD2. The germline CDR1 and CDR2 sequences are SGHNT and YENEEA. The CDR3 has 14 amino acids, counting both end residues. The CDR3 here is CASSFAGGSTERFF.

In DNA, the CDR3 is TGTGCCAGCAGTGATACCGCTGGGACAGGGCAAGAGACCCAGTACTTC. Translation: CASSDTAGTGQETQYF. V and J are TRBV6-1 and TRBJ2-5; 9 bases match TRBD1. This CDR3 is built from 16 residues. V dropped 3 bases and J dropped 2; count of bases not matched to a gene: 7. Germline V gene data show CDR1 as MNHNS and CDR2 as SASEGT.

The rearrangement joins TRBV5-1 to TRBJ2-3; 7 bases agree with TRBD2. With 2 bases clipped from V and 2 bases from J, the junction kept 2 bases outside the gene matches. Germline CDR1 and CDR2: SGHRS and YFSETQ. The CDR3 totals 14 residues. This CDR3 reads CASSFSGNTDTQYF. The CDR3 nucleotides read TGCGCCAGCAGCTTCAGCGGGAACACAGATACGCAGTATTTT.

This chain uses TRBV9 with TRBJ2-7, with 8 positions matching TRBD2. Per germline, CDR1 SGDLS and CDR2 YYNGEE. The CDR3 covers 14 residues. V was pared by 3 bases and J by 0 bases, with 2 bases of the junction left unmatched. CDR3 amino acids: CASSATSVSYEQYF. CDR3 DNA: TGTGCCAGCAGCGCGACTAGCGTCTCCTACGAGCAGTACTTC.

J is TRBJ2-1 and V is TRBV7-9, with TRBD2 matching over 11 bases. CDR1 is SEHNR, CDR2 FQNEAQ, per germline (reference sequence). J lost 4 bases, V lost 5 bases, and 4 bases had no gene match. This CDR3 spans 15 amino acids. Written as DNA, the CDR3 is TGTGCCAGCAGCACCACTAGCGGGGGATACAATGAGCAGTTCTTC. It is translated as CASSTTSGGYNEQFF.

The CDR3: CSATGDTQYF. CDR3 coding DNA: TGCAGTGCTACGGGAGATACGCAGTATTTT. V and J are TRBV20-1 and TRBJ2-3; no firm D call. CDR3 length equals 10 residues. V lost 4 bases and J 5 bases, leaving 4 bases between the germline ends. Germline V gene sequence: CDR1 DFQATT, CDR2 SNEGSKA (reference sequence).

The CDR3 sequence: CASSLAGAGGELFF. Written as DNA, the CDR3 is TGTGCCAGCAGCTTAGCGGGAGCGGGCGGGGAGCTGTTTTTT. The V gene is TRBV7-3, the J gene TRBJ2-2, with TRBD2 matching 7 bases. The V and J ends lost 2 bases and 7 bases, in that order; junction bases with no gene match: 4. Germline loops: CDR1 SGHTA, CDR2 FQGTGA. This CDR3 region has 14 residues.

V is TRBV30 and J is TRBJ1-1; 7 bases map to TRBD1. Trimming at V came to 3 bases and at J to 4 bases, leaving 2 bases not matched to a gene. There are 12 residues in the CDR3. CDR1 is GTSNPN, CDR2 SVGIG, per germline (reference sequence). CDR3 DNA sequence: TGTGCCTGGAGCGGACAGGCCACTGAAGCTTTCTTT. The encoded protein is CAWSGQATEAFF.

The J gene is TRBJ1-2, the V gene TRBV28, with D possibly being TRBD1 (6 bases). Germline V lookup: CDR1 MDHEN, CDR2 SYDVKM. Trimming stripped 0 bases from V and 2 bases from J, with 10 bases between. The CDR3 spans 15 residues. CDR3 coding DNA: TGTGCCAGCAGTTTATGGGATACAGGGAACTATGGCTACACCTTC. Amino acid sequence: CASSLWDTGNYGYTF.

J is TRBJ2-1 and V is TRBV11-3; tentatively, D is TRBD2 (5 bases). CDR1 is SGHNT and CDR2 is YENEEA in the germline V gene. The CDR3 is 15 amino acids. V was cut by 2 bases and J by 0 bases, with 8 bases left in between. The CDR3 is CASSLRGSSYNEQFF. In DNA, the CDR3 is TGTGCCAGCAGCTTACGGGGAAGCTCCTACAATGAGCAGTTCTTC.

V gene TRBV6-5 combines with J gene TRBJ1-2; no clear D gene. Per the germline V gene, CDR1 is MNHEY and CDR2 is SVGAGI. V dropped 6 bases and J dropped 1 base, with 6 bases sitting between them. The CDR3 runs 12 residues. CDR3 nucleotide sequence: TGTGCCAGCAGACGACATAACTATGGCTACACCTTC. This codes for CASRRHNYGYTF.

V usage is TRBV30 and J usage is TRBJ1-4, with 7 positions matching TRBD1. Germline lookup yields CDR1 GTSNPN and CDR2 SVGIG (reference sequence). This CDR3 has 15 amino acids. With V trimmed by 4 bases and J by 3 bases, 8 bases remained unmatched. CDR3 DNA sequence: TGTGCCTGGAATTCCCCCGGGACAGCTAATGAAAAACTGTTTTTT. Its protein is CAWNSPGTANEKLFF.

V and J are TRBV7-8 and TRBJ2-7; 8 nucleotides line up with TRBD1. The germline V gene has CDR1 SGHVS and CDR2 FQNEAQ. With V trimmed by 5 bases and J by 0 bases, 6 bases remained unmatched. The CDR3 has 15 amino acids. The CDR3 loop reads CASSLRTGSSYEQYF. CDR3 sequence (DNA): TGTGCCAGCAGCCTGCGGACAGGGAGCTCCTACGAGCAGTACTTC.

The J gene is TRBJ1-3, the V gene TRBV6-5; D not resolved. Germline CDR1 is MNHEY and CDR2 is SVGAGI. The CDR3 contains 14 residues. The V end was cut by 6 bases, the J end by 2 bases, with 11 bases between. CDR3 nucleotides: TGTGCCAGCAGCAAAACCGGGGCTGGAAACACCATATATTTT. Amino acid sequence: CASSKTGAGNTIYF.

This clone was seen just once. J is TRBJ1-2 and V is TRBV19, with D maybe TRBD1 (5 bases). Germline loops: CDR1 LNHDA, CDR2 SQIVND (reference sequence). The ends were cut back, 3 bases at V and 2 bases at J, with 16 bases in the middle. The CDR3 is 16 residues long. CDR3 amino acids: CASSIFKQETNYGYTF. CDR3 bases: TGTGCCAGTAGTATTTTCAAACAGGAGACCAACTATGGCTACACCTTC.

In DNA form, the CDR3 reads TGTGCCAGCAGGGTGGACAGGCATAGCAATCAGCCCCAGCATTTT. This gives the protein CASRVDRHSNQPQHF. The V call is TRBV28, the J call TRBJ1-5, with 7 nucleotides matching TRBD1. CDR1 is MDHEN, CDR2 SYDVKM, per germline. Trimming removed 6 bases from V and 0 bases from J; junction bases left unmatched: 5. The CDR3 has 15 amino acids.

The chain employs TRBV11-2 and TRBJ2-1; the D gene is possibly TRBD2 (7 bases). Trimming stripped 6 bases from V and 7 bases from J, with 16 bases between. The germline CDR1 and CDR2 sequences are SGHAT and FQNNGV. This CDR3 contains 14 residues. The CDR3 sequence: CASSQGGVGNEQFF. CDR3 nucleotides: TGTGCCAGCAGTCAAGGGGGGGTGGGAAATGAGCAGTTCTTC.

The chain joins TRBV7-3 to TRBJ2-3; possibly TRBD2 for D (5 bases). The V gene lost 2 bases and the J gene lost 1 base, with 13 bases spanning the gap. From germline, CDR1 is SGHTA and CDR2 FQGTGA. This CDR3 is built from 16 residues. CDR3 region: CASSLDGKMGTDTQYF. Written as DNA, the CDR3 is TGTGCCAGCAGCTTAGACGGGAAGATGGGCACAGATACGCAGTATTTT. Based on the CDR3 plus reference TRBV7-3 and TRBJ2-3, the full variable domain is GAGVSQTPSNKVTEKGKYVELRCDPISGHTALYWYRQSLGQGPEFLIYFQGTGAADDSGLPNDRFFAVRPEGSVSTLKIQRTERGDSAVYLCASSLDGKMGTDTQYFGPGTRLTVL.

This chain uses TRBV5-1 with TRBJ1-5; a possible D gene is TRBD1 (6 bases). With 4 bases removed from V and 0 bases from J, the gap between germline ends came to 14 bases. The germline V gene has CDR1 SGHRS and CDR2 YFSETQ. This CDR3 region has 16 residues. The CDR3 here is CASSPDRRDSNQPQHF. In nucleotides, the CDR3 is TGCGCCAGCAGCCCCGACAGGAGAGATAGCAATCAGCCCCAGCATTTT.

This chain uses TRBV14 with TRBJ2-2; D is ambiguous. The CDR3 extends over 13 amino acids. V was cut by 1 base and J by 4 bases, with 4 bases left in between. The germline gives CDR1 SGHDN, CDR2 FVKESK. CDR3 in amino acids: CASSQVVTGELFF. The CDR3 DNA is TGTGCCAGCAGCCAAGTAGTCACCGGGGAGCTGTTTTTT.

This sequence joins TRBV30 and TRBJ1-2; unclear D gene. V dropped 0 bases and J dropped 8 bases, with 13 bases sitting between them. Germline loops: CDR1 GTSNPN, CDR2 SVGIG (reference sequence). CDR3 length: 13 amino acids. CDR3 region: CAWSVPSSYGYTF. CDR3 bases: TGTGCCTGGAGTGTGCCCAGCTCCTACGGCTACACCTTC. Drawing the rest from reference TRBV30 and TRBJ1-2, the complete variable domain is SQTIHQWPATLVQPVGSPLSLECTVEGTSNPNLYWYRQAAGRGLQLLFYSVGIGQISSEVPQNLSASRPQDRQFILSSKKLLLSDSGFYLCAWSVPSSYGYTFGSGTRLTVV.

CDR3 DNA: TGTGCCAGCAGCTACCGGGGCACAGCCTATGGCTACACCTTC. This encodes CASSYRGTAYGYTF. This rearrangement joins TRBV5-5 to TRBJ1-2, with D tentatively TRBD1 (5 bases). Looked up from germline, CDR1 is SGHKS and CDR2 is YYEKEE (reference sequence). The ends were cut back, 3 bases at V and 4 bases at J, with 13 bases in the middle. This CDR3 contains 14 residues.